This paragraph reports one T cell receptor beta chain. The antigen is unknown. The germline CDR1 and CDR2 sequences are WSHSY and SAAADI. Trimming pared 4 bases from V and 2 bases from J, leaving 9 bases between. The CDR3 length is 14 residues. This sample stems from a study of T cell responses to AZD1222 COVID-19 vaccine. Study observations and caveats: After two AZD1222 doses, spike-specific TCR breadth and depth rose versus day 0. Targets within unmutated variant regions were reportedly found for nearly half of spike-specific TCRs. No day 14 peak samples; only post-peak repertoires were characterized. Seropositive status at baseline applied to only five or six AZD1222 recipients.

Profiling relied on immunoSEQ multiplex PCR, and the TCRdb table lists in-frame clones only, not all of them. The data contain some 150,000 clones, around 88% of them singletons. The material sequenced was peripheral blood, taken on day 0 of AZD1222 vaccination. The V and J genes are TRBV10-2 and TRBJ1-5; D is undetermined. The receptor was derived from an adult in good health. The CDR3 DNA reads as TGCGCCAGCAGTGGTACCGGCGGCAATCAGCCCCAGCATTTT. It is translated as CASSGTGGNQPQHF.